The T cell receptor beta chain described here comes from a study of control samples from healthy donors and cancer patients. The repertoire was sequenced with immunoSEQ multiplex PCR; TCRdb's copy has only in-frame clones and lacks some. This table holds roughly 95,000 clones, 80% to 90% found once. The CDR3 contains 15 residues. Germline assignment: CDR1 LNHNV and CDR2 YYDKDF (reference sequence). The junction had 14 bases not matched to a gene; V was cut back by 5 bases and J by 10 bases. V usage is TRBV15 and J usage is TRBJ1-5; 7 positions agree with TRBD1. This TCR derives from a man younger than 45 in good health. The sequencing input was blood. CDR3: CATSDRDSPSPPQHF. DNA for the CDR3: TGTGCCACCAGCGACCGGGACAGTCCTTCTCCACCCCAGCATTTT. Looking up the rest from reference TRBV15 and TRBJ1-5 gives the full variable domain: DAMVIQNPRYQVTQFGKPVTLSCSQTLNHNVMYWYQQKSSQAPKLLFHYYDKDFNNEADTPDNFQSRRPNTSFCFLDIRSPGLGDTAMYLCATSDRDSPSPPQHFGDGTRLSIL.